The 23 T cell receptor beta chains reported below all come from one sample, sequenced in a study of a mutant IDH1 vaccine in newly diagnosed glioma. Time point indicated: baseline, week 1 (first vaccination visit). Regarding treatment: pre-vaccination baseline after standard-of-care therapy. Sequencing used immunoSEQ multiplex PCR; TCRdb keeps in-frame clones, though not all of them. The table lists about 46,000 clones, 60% to 85% of them singletons. Material: PBMCs, obtained from a glioma patient treated with radiotherapy, temozolomide or both. The receptor source for this set is a woman in her forties with glioma.

This rearrangement joins TRBV29-1 to TRBJ2-5; no definite D call. There are 16 residues in the CDR3. Between the trimmed V and J ends, which lost 5 bases and 1 base, there was a span of 20 bases. The germline V gene encodes CDR1 SQVTM and CDR2 ANQGSEA. CDR3 in amino acids: CSVPVGAMAFQETQYF. The CDR3 DNA is TGCAGCGTTCCCGTTGGAGCTATGGCCTTCCAAGAGACCCAGTACTTC.

The genes are TRBV12-5 and TRBJ2-7; TRBD1 agrees at 9 bases. The CDR3 runs to 14 residues. CDR1 and CDR2 from the germline V gene are LGHNT and FRNRAP. V was clipped by 5 bases and J by 4 bases; unmatched bases: 6. The CDR3 DNA sequence: TGTGCTAGTGGTGGGGACAGGGTAGAGTACGAGCAGTACTTC. Translating gives CASGGDRVEYEQYF.

The V gene is TRBV12-1, the J gene TRBJ2-7. TRBV12-1 is flagged as a pseudogene. The CDR3 totals 11 residues. The CDR3 DNA follows: TGTGCCAGCACCCAAGTGGGCGAGCAGTACTTC. This codes for CASTQVGEQYF.

CDR3 coding DNA: TGTGCCAGCAGCGCCGGGCGCCATGGCTACACCTTC. Protein: CASSAGRHGYTF. The chain combines TRBV9 with TRBJ1-2; D gene uncertain. This CDR3 region has 12 residues. Germline-derived CDR1 and CDR2 are SGDLS and YYNGEE. The V end lost 3 bases, the J end lost 6 bases, and 9 bases lay between the germline ends.

The chain is built from TRBV30 and TRBJ2-1, with no clear D. This CDR3 contains 16 residues. Germline values: CDR1 GTSNPN, CDR2 SVGIG (reference sequence). With 0 bases removed from V and 0 bases from J, the gap between germline ends came to 12 bases. The CDR3 loop reads CAWSVYRRSSYNEQFF. The CDR3 DNA reads TGTGCCTGGAGTGTTTATCGACGGAGCTCCTACAATGAGCAGTTCTTC.

V is TRBV5-1 and J is TRBJ2-3; D possibly corresponds to TRBD1 (7 bases). CDR3 length: 13 amino acids. Trimming cost V 3 bases and J 3 bases, with 8 bases left between them. Germline CDR1 and CDR2: SGHRS and YFSETQ. CDR3 protein: CASSSGGTDTQYF. In DNA form, the CDR3 reads TGCGCCAGCAGCTCAGGGGGGACAGATACGCAGTATTTT. Based on the CDR3 plus reference TRBV5-1 and TRBJ2-3, the full variable domain is KAGVTQTPRYLIKTRGQQVTLSCSPISGHRSVSWYQQTPGQGLQFLFEYFSETQRNKGNFPGRFSGRQFSNSRSEMNVSTLELGDSALYLCASSSGGTDTQYFGPGTRLTVL.

This chain uses TRBV10-3 with TRBJ1-5, with TRBD1 matching over 7 bases. This CDR3 has 16 amino acids. Germline assignment: CDR1 ENHRY and CDR2 SYGVKD. The V gene end was trimmed by 2 bases and the J gene end by 4 bases; junction bases not matched to a gene: 8. CDR3 bases: TGTGCCATCAGTGAGCCTGGGAGCAGGGGGAATCAGCCCCAGCATTTT. It encodes CAISEPGSRGNQPQHF.

The chain is built from TRBV2 and TRBJ1-5, with D maybe TRBD1 (5 bases). CDR1 and CDR2 (germline): SNHLY, FYNNEI. Trimming cost V 0 bases and J 5 bases, with 14 bases left between them. The CDR3 has 16 residues. The CDR3 DNA is TGTGCCAGCAGTGAAGCGCTTGGTGGGGGGGATCAGCCCCAGCATTTT. It translates to CASSEALGGGDQPQHF.

This chain joins TRBV7-2 and TRBJ1-2; D possibly corresponds to TRBD1 (6 bases). The CDR3 sequence is 15 residues long. Germline CDR1 and CDR2: SGHTA and FQGNSA. Trimming left V 0 bases short and J 5 bases short, with 13 bases between. The CDR3 here is CASSLAQGGIYGYTF. CDR3 DNA sequence: TGTGCCAGCAGCTTAGCGCAAGGGGGGATATATGGCTACACCTTC. Looking up the rest from reference TRBV7-2 and TRBJ1-2 gives the full variable domain: GAGVSQSPSNKVTEKGKDVELRCDPISGHTALYWYRQSLGQGLEFLIYFQGNSAPDKSGLPSDRFSAERTGGSVSTLTIQRTQQEDSAVYLCASSLAQGGIYGYTFGSGTRLTVV.

The V call is TRBV6-1, the J call TRBJ1-1; weak D call: TRBD1 (5 bases). Trimming took 8 bases from V and 4 from J, leaving 17 bases between them. This CDR3 spans 14 amino acids. The germline V gene has CDR1 MNHNS and CDR2 SASEGT. CDR3 in amino acids: CASVGSTGGTEAFF. CDR3 sequence (DNA): TGTGCCAGCGTCGGCAGCACCGGGGGCACTGAAGCTTTCTTT.

Here the CDR3 reads CASSQGRLAGETQYF. Here the CDR3 DNA reads TGCGCCAGCAGCCAGGGACGACTAGCGGGGGAGACCCAGTACTTC. The chain joins TRBV4-1 to TRBJ2-5; TRBD2 matches 11 bases. V gave up 3 bases and J gave up 5 bases; unmatched junction bases: 5. The germline gives CDR1 MGHRA, CDR2 YSYEKL. This CDR3 is built from 15 residues.

This chain connects TRBV29-1 to TRBJ2-5; 8 bases align to TRBD1. The CDR3 totals 13 residues. The germline V gene has CDR1 SQVTM and CDR2 ANQGSEA. After removal of 7 bases from V and 4 bases from J, the junction contained 8 bases not matched to a gene. The CDR3 sequence is CSGRTGTGETQYF. CDR3 DNA sequence: TGCAGCGGCCGGACCGGGACAGGAGAGACCCAGTACTTC.

This clone was counted only a few times. The CDR3 reads CASSSYRGLNYGYTF. CDR3 DNA sequence: TGCGCCAGCAGCTCTTACAGGGGGCTAAACTATGGCTACACCTTC. This chain joins TRBV5-1 and TRBJ1-2, with 9 bases that match TRBD1. The CDR3 is 15 amino acids. In germline, CDR1 is SGHRS, CDR2 YFSETQ. J lost 2 bases, V lost 3 bases, and 5 bases had no gene match.

The J gene is TRBJ1-3, the V gene TRBV5-1; unclear D gene. The germline gives CDR1 SGHRS, CDR2 YFSETQ. V lost 0 bases and J lost 6, with 13 bases in between. This CDR3 comprises 15 residues. CDR3 nucleotide sequence: TGCGCCAGCAGCTTGGGAACAGATATATTAAACACCATATATTTT. Translating gives CASSLGTDILNTIYF.

In its sample, this clone was seen once. This sequence joins TRBV4-3 and TRBJ2-5; no reliable D call. Germline assignment: CDR1 LGHNA and CDR2 YSLEER. This CDR3 region has 13 residues. The V gene lost 4 bases and the J gene lost 0 bases, with 6 bases spanning the gap. The CDR3 here is CASSPAYQETQYF. In DNA form, the CDR3 reads TGCGCCAGCAGCCCTGCGTACCAAGAGACCCAGTACTTC.

This clone is a singleton in its sample. The CDR3 DNA follows: TGTGCCAGCAGCCTAAGGGGGGCTAGCGGGGGCCTCTACAATGAGCAGTTCTTC. Its protein product is CASSLRGASGGLYNEQFF. V and J are TRBV9 and TRBJ2-1; 10 bases map to TRBD2. Germline CDR1 is SGDLS and CDR2 is YYNGEE. V dropped 4 bases and J dropped 3; count of bases not matched to a gene: 13. The CDR3 has 18 residues.

Concerning this clone itself: At one end the junction does not follow the germline gene, possibly because of a read error. The CDR3 reads CASRLAVGNEQFF. In nucleotides, the CDR3 is TGCGCCAGCAGGTTGGCCGTGGGCAATGAGCAGTTCTTC. The genes are TRBV5-1 and TRBJ2-1, with D unresolved. The CDR3 consists of 13 residues. From germline, CDR1 is SGHRS and CDR2 YFSETQ. The full variable domain, with the rest looked up from reference TRBV5-1 and TRBJ2-1, is KAGVTQTPRYLIKTRGQQVTLSCSPISGHRSVSWYQQTPGQGLQFLFEYFSETQRNKGNFPGRFSGRQFSNSRSEMNVSTLELGDSALYLCASRLAVGNEQFFGPGTRLTVL.

This chain links TRBV27 with TRBJ1-1; possible D gene TRBD1, 6 bases. CDR1 is MNHEY and CDR2 is SMNVEV in the germline V gene (reference sequence). The CDR3 has 14 amino acids. V gave up 6 bases and J gave up 4 bases, with 15 bases separating them. The CDR3 DNA sequence: TGTGCCAGCAGATCATCGGGGGGGCTCACTGAAGCTTTCTTT. Translating it yields CASRSSGGLTEAFF.

In this sample, this clone turned up a few times. The genes are TRBV5-1 and TRBJ1-4; weak D call: TRBD1 (5 bases). Per germline, CDR1 SGHRS and CDR2 YFSETQ. The CDR3 length is 14 residues. Trimming took off 6 bases at V and 3 bases at J, with 12 bases between the two ends. The CDR3 region has the DNA TGCGCCAGCAACAGAGGGGCGGCTAATGAAAAACTGTTTTTT. Translation gives CASNRGAANEKLFF.

This rearrangement joins TRBV18 to TRBJ2-3; D remains ambiguous. Looked up from germline, CDR1 is KGHSH and CDR2 is LQKENI. V lost 6 bases and J 6 bases, leaving 7 bases between the germline ends. The CDR3 spans 11 residues. The CDR3 DNA follows: TGTGCCAGCTCCGAACAGGATACGCAGTATTTT. Its translation: CASSEQDTQYF.

V and J are TRBV19 and TRBJ1-5; 7 nucleotides line up with TRBD1. Germline V gene data show CDR1 as LNHDA and CDR2 as SQIVND (reference sequence). V was pared by 7 bases and J by 5 bases, with 5 bases of the junction left unmatched. This CDR3 spans 13 amino acids. CDR3 region: CASMERGHQPQHF. CDR3 DNA: TGTGCCAGTATGGAAAGGGGGCATCAGCCCCAGCATTTT.

The V and J genes are TRBV29-1 and TRBJ1-2; D unresolved. V lost 7 bases to trimming and J lost 5 bases, with 17 bases between them. This CDR3 region has 13 residues. CDR1 is SQVTM and CDR2 is ANQGSEA in the germline V gene. For the CDR3, the DNA is TGCAGCGCTCAGCCGGGAGAGCGGTATGGCTACACCTTC. Its translation is CSAQPGERYGYTF.

This clone was detected only once. The chain links TRBV7-2 to TRBJ1-2; D is possibly TRBD1 (6 bases). The CDR3 runs 13 residues. In germline, CDR1 is SGHTA, CDR2 FQGNSA. Trimming shortened V by 5 bases and J by 8 bases, and 15 bases separated the two germline ends. Written as DNA, the CDR3 is TGTGCCAGCAGCCCCGACAGGTTCGTGGGCTACACCTTC. Protein: CASSPDRFVGYTF.